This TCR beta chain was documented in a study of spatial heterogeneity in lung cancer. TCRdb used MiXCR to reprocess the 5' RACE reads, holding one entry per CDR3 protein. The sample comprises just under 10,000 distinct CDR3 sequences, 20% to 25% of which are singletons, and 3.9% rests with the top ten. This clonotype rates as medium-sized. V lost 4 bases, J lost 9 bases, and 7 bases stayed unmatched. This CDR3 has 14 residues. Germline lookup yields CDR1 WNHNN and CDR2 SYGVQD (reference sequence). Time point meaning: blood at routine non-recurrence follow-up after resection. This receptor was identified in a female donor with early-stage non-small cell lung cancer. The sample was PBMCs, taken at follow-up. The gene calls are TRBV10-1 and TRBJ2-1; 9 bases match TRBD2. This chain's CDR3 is CASSASSGNIEQFF. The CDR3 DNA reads TGCGCCAGCAGTGCGTCTAGCGGGAACATTGAGCAGTTCTTC.